One sample yielded the 25 T cell receptor beta chains listed below, sequenced in a study of cytomegalovirus exposure and HLA in healthy donors. This PCR relied on a set of 60 Vbeta primers and 13 Jbeta primers. Profiling relied on immunoSEQ multiplex PCR, and the TCRdb table lists in-frame clones only, not all of them. This sample has about 120,000 clones; 63% occur once, and the top ten carry about a tenth. The specimen was PBMCs. The receptor source for this set is a middle-aged man in good health and CMV-seropositive.

The rearrangement uses TRBV6-6 and TRBJ2-7; D perhaps matches TRBD2 (5 bases). V lost 4 bases, J lost 2 bases, and 12 bases lay in between. The germline V gene encodes CDR1 MNHNY and CDR2 SVGAGI (reference sequence). The CDR3 is 14 amino acids. Written as DNA, the CDR3 is TGTGCCAGCAGTTCCCGTGAGGGTGCCTACGAGCAGTACTTC. Encoded protein: CASSSREGAYEQYF.

This chain connects TRBV4-1 to TRBJ2-2, with 8 bases matching TRBD2. The V gene end was trimmed by 1 base and the J gene end by 2 bases; junction bases not matched to a gene: 12. The CDR3 runs to 19 residues. Germline V lookup: CDR1 MGHRA, CDR2 YSYEKL. CDR3 loop: CASSQGPAAGASNTGELFF. In DNA form, the CDR3 reads TGCGCCAGCAGCCAAGGCCCCGCAGCGGGAGCTTCAAACACCGGGGAGCTGTTTTTT.

The chain employs TRBV7-8 and TRBJ2-5; 9 nucleotides agree with TRBD2. The CDR3 consists of 16 residues. The ends lost 1 base at V and 3 bases at J; junction bases unmatched: 6. CDR1 and CDR2 (germline): SGHVS, FQNEAQ. CDR3 nucleotides: TGTGCCAGCAGCTTAGTTGGCGGGGGGGCAGAAGAGACCCAGTACTTC. It is translated as CASSLVGGGAEETQYF. The full variable domain, completed using reference TRBV7-8 and TRBJ2-5, is GAGVSQSPRYKVAKRGQDVALRCDPISGHVSLFWYQQALGQGPEFLTYFQNEAQLDKSGLPSDRFFAERPEGSVSTLKIQRTQQEDSAVYLCASSLVGGGAEETQYFGPGTRLLVL.

The chain recombines TRBV27 with TRBJ1-2; 9 nucleotides line up with TRBD1. There are 14 residues in the CDR3. The germline CDR1 and CDR2 sequences are MNHEY and SMNVEV (reference sequence). The trim removed 6 bases at V and 3 bases at J, leaving 5 bases unmatched. In DNA form, the CDR3 reads TGTGCCAGCAGGGGACAGGGATGGGACTATGGCTACACCTTC. It translates to CASRGQGWDYGYTF.

The rearrangement uses TRBV18 and TRBJ2-3; 7 bases align to TRBD2. The CDR3 runs to 15 residues. CDR1 KGHSH and CDR2 LQKENI come from the germline V gene. V was clipped by 0 bases and J by 0 bases; unmatched bases: 0. The CDR3 DNA is TGTGCCAGCTCACCACCTAGCGGGAGCACAGATACGCAGTATTTT. It encodes CASSPPSGSTDTQYF. Variable domain in full (rest from reference TRBV18 and TRBJ2-3): NAGVMQNPRHLVRRRGQEARLRCSPMKGHSHVYWYRQLPEEGLKFMVYLQKENIIDESGMPKERFSAEFPKEGPSILRIQQVVRGDSAAYFCASSPPSGSTDTQYFGPGTRLTVL.

This clone has only a few counts. This sequence joins TRBV7-9 and TRBJ1-1; D not certain. The CDR3 extends over 13 amino acids. The germline CDR1 and CDR2 sequences are SEHNR and FQNEAQ (reference sequence). V lost 2 bases to trimming and J lost 3 bases, with 7 bases between them. CDR3 DNA: TGTGCCAGCAGCTTACAGGAGGACACTGAAGCTTTCTTT. This sequence encodes CASSLQEDTEAFF.

This chain joins TRBV11-2 and TRBJ1-1, with a weak D call TRBD1 (5 bases). V lost 2 bases to trimming and J lost 4 bases, with 11 bases between them. CDR3 length: 14 amino acids. Looked up from germline, CDR1 is SGHAT and CDR2 is FQNNGV. CDR3 DNA: TGTGCCAGCAGCTTAAGGGACGGGGGCACTGAAGCTTTCTTT. Protein sequence: CASSLRDGGTEAFF.

For the CDR3, the DNA is TGCGCCAGCAGTGGACAGCTTGCTAACTATGGCTACACCTTC. Translated: CASSGQLANYGYTF. The chain joins TRBV10-2 to TRBJ1-2; TRBD1 might be the D (5 bases). Germline V gene sequence: CDR1 WSHSY, CDR2 SAAADI. V was shortened by 4 bases and J by 0 bases, with 9 bases between the two germline ends. This CDR3 has 14 residues.

This clone was seen once. The chain is built from TRBV7-9 and TRBJ2-7; 7 bases line up with TRBD1. Trimming at V came to 2 bases and at J to 2 bases, leaving 6 bases not matched to a gene. CDR1 and CDR2 from the germline V gene are SEHNR and FQNEAQ (reference sequence). The CDR3 is made up of 15 amino acids. The CDR3 here is CASSLSTGTAYEQYF. The CDR3 nucleotides are TGTGCCAGCAGCTTATCAACCGGGACAGCCTACGAGCAGTACTTC.

Concerning this clone: The sample contains more than one DNA sequence encoding this CDR3. V and J are TRBV2 and TRBJ2-3, with TRBD2 matching over 7 bases. The trim removed 5 bases at V and 2 bases at J, leaving 1 base unmatched. Per germline, CDR1 SNHLY and CDR2 FYNNEI. This CDR3 comprises 13 residues. The CDR3 region has the DNA TGTGCCAGCAGTAGGGACTACACAGATACGCAGTATTTT. Translating it yields CASSRDYTDTQYF.

The chain is built from TRBV29-1 and TRBJ2-3, with 8 positions matching TRBD2. Trimming took 7 bases from V and 0 from J; bases not matched to a gene: 15. The germline gives CDR1 SQVTM, CDR2 ANQGSEA. The CDR3 has 17 residues. CDR3 sequence reads: CSAMGELADFSTDTQYF. CDR3 nucleotides: TGCAGCGCCATGGGGGAACTAGCGGATTTCAGCACAGATACGCAGTATTTT.

The chain employs TRBV2 and TRBJ2-2; 9 bases are a match to TRBD1. The CDR3 runs to 12 residues. From germline, CDR1 is SNHLY and CDR2 FYNNEI. V shed 10 bases, J shed 5 bases, and the junction held 2 bases outside the gene matches. This chain's CDR3 is CAIDRGTGELFF. The CDR3 DNA follows: TGTGCCATTGACAGGGGGACCGGGGAGCTGTTTTTT.

V gene TRBV19 combines with J gene TRBJ2-1; TRBD1 matches at 7 bases. CDR3 length: 15 residues. Germline V gene sequence: CDR1 LNHDA, CDR2 SQIVND (reference sequence). V lost 6 bases and J lost 2; bases outside the gene matches: 7. The CDR3 nucleotides are TGTGCCAGTAGCGTACAGGGGTTGACCTACAATGAGCAGTTCTTC. It encodes CASSVQGLTYNEQFF. The complete variable domain, with remaining parts taken from reference TRBV19 and TRBJ2-1, reads DGGITQSPKYLFRKEGQNVTLSCEQNLNHDAMYWYRQDPGQGLRLIYYSQIVNDFQKGDIAEGYSVSREKKESFPLTVTSAQKNPTAFYLCASSVQGLTYNEQFFGPGTRLTVL.

The sample holds a few counts of this clone. This chain links TRBV29-1 with TRBJ2-5; 9 bases line up with TRBD2. CDR1 and CDR2 (germline): SQVTM, ANQGSEA. The CDR3 length is 15 residues. The J segment lost 1 base and the V segment lost 3 bases, leaving 6 bases of the junction unmatched. The CDR3 DNA reads TGCAGCGTTGACGGAGCGGGAGGCGCCCAAGAGACCCAGTACTTC. Translation gives CSVDGAGGAQETQYF.

The rearrangement uses TRBV27 and TRBJ2-7; D is unclear. V was shortened by 2 bases and J by 3 bases, with 5 bases between the two germline ends. Germline CDR1 is MNHEY and CDR2 is SMNVEV (reference sequence). The CDR3 loop spans 12 amino acids. The CDR3 DNA reads TGTGCCAGCAGTTTACCCGGCTACGAGCAGTACTTC. This encodes CASSLPGYEQYF.

This clone has more than one count but fewer than ten. The same CDR3 is also encoded by other DNA sequences in this sample. This rearrangement joins TRBV6-5 to TRBJ2-7; no definite D call. V lost 1 base and J 6 bases, leaving 16 bases between the germline ends. Germline assignment: CDR1 MNHEY and CDR2 SVGAGI. This CDR3 region has 15 residues. CDR3 amino acids: CASSYWASLLSEQYF. CDR3 DNA: TGTGCCAGCAGTTACTGGGCCTCCCTTCTGTCCGAGCAGTACTTC.

About this clone itself: One junction end does not reproduce the germline sequence, and a read error may be involved. This chain links TRBV2 with TRBJ2-1; tentative D call: TRBD2 (5 bases). The CDR3 runs 15 residues. CDR1 is SNHLY and CDR2 is FYNNEI in the germline V gene. CDR3 loop: CASSEVARRGNEQFF. The CDR3 region has the DNA TGTGCCAGCAGTGAAGTTGCCCGCCGGGGAAATGAGCAATTCTTC.

The V gene is TRBV11-2, the J gene TRBJ2-7, with D possibly matching TRBD2 (6 bases). The CDR3 runs to 15 residues. Looked up from germline, CDR1 is SGHAT and CDR2 is FQNNGV. The ends were cut back, 1 base at V and 2 bases at J, with 12 bases in the middle. Here the CDR3 reads CASSLVAGGAYEQYF. The CDR3 DNA reads TGTGCCAGCAGCTTAGTCGCCGGCGGGGCCTACGAGCAGTACTTC. Together with reference TRBV11-2 and TRBJ2-7, the CDR3 gives the full variable domain: EAGVAQSPRYKIIEKRQSVAFWCNPISGHATLYWYQQILGQGPKLLIQFQNNGVVDDSQLPKDRFSAERLKGVDSTLKIQPAKLEDSAVYLCASSLVAGGAYEQYFGPGTRLTVT.

This clone was counted between two and nine times. The V call is TRBV5-1, the J call TRBJ1-2; possible D gene TRBD1, 6 bases. Germline loops: CDR1 SGHRS, CDR2 YFSETQ. The CDR3 sequence is 17 residues long. Trimming left V 3 bases short and J 1 base short, with 19 bases between. CDR3 protein: CASSSGTQIGFNYGYTF. Written as DNA, the CDR3 is TGCGCCAGCAGCTCAGGGACACAGATCGGATTTAACTATGGCTACACCTTC.

The rearrangement joins TRBV2 to TRBJ2-3; tentative D call: TRBD2 (5 bases). This CDR3 region has 15 residues. The V end was cut by 2 bases, the J end by 8 bases, with 17 bases between. CDR1 and CDR2 (germline): SNHLY, FYNNEI. In nucleotides, the CDR3 is TGTGCCAGCAGTGAAACTCACGACTACATCGGTACGCAGTATTTT. It yields the protein CASSETHDYIGTQYF.

This chain joins TRBV7-6 and TRBJ2-1, with 8 bases fitting TRBD2. The germline V gene has CDR1 SGHVS and CDR2 FNYEAQ. With 3 bases clipped from V and 0 bases from J, the junction kept 7 bases outside the gene matches. This CDR3 is 17 amino acids long. DNA of the CDR3: TGTGCCAGCAGCTTTCAGCCGGGAGGGAGCTCCTACAATGAGCAGTTCTTC. This encodes CASSFQPGGSSYNEQFF. Filled out from reference TRBV7-6 and TRBJ2-1, the complete variable domain reads GAGVSQSPRYKVTKRGQDVALRCDPISGHVSLYWYRQALGQGPEFLTYFNYEAQQDKSGLPNDRFSAERPEGSISTLTIQRTEQRDSAMYRCASSFQPGGSSYNEQFFGPGTRLTVL.

V gene TRBV10-1 combines with J gene TRBJ2-7; 10 nucleotides align to TRBD1. The junction had 6 bases not matched to a gene; V was cut back by 4 bases and J by 0 bases. The CDR3 totals 16 residues. CDR1 and CDR2 from the germline V gene are WNHNN and SYGVQD (reference sequence). CDR3 sequence reads: CASSARDRGDSYEQYF. CDR3 coding DNA: TGCGCCAGCAGTGCCCGGGACAGGGGCGACTCCTACGAGCAGTACTTC.

This chain links TRBV5-8 with TRBJ1-5, with 7 positions matching TRBD1. The V and J ends lost 4 bases and 0 bases, in that order; junction bases with no gene match: 13. Germline lookup yields CDR1 SGHTS and CDR2 YDEGEE. The CDR3 is 18 residues long. Written as DNA, the CDR3 is TGTGCCAGCAGCCGGACGGACAGGTTAAAGCTTAGCAATCAGCCCCAGCATTTT. It encodes CASSRTDRLKLSNQPQHF.

V usage is TRBV9 and J usage is TRBJ1-2; 7 bases agree with TRBD1. The CDR3 loop spans 13 amino acids. J lost 5 bases, V lost 4 bases, and 5 bases had no gene match. In germline, CDR1 is SGDLS, CDR2 YYNGEE. This chain's CDR3 is CASSITGAYGYTF. In DNA form, the CDR3 reads TGTGCCAGCAGCATTACAGGGGCTTATGGCTACACCTTC.

This clone was observed a single time. V is TRBV14 and J is TRBJ2-7; D is possibly TRBD1 (5 bases). V lost 4 bases and J lost 3, with 10 bases in between. Germline-derived CDR1 and CDR2 are SGHDN and FVKESK. This CDR3 region has 13 residues. The CDR3 sequence: CASSPPQGYEQYF. In DNA, the CDR3 is TGTGCCAGCAGCCCCCCCCAGGGCTACGAGCAGTACTTC. Together with reference TRBV14 and TRBJ2-7, the CDR3 gives the full variable domain: EAGVTQFPSHSVIEKGQTVTLRCDPISGHDNLYWYRRVMGKEIKFLLHFVKESKQDESGMPNNRFLAERTGGTYSTLKVQPAELEDSGVYFCASSPPQGYEQYFGPGTRLTVT.